This T cell receptor (beta chain) originates from a study of CD8 T cells in Susac syndrome. The germline CDR1 and CDR2 sequences are DFQATT and SNEGSKA (reference sequence). The CDR3 has 16 residues. With 0 bases removed from V and 0 bases from J, the gap between germline ends came to 14 bases. CD8+ and CD4+ T cells taken from blood had their TCR beta sequenced. TEMRA cells were FACS-enriched, with CD8+ and CD4+ T cells isolated negatively. An input of roughly 0.45 to 1 ug of RNA was subjected to reverse transcription using random hexamers. Amplification of TCR beta CDR3 by immunoSEQ multiplex PCR spanned 54 Vbeta and 13 Jbeta. MiXCR, run by TCRdb on the immunoSEQ multiplex PCR reads, gives a single entry per CDR3 protein. The sample lists approximately 230,000 distinct CDR3 sequences, about 94% occurring once.

This receptor was taken from a human donor with multiple sclerosis. The gene calls are TRBV20-1 and TRBJ1-1; D is perhaps TRBD1 (6 bases). Input material: CD4+ T cells from PBMCs. DNA of the CDR3: TGCAGTGCTAGAGAATATTACAGGGCTATGAACACTGAAGCTTTCTTT. Encoded protein: CSAREYYRAMNTEAFF.